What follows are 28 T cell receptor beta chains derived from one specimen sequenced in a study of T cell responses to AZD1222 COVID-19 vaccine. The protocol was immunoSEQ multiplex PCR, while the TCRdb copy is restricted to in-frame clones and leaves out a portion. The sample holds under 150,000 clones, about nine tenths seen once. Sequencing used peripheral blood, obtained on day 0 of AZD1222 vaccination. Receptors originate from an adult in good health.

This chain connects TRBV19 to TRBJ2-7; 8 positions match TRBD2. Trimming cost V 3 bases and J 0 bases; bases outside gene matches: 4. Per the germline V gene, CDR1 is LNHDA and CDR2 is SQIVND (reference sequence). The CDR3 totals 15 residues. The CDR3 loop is CASSMPGRASYEQYF. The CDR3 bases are TGTGCCAGTAGTATGCCCGGGAGGGCCTCCTACGAGCAGTACTTC.

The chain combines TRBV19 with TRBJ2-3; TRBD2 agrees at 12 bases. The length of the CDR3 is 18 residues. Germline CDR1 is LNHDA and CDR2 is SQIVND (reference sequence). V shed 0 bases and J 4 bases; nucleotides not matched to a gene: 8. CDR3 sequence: CASSIEHPLAGGPDTQYF. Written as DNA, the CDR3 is TGTGCCAGTAGTATAGAGCACCCACTAGCGGGAGGCCCAGATACGCAGTATTTT.

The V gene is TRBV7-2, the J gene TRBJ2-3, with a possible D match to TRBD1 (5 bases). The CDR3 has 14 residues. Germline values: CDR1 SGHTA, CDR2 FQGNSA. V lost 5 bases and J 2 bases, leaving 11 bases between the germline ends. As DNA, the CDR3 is TGTGCCAGCAGCCCGGCGACAGACACAGATACGCAGTATTTT. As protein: CASSPATDTDTQYF.

The CDR3 is CASSLNRGGDGYTF. CDR3 DNA: TGTGCCAGCAGCTTAAACAGGGGAGGGGATGGCTACACCTTC. J is TRBJ1-2 and V is TRBV7-3, with 7 bases that match TRBD1. The germline CDR1 and CDR2 sequences are SGHTA and FQGTGA. This CDR3 is 14 amino acids long. Unmatched junction bases numbered 5, after V lost 1 base and J lost 6 bases.

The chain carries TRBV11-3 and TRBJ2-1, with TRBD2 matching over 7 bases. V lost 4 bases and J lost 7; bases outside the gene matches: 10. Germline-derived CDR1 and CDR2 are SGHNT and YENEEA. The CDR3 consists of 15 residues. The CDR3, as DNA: TGTGCCAGCAGCTCCGGGAGGTCCGTCGATAATGAGCAGTTCTTC. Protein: CASSSGRSVDNEQFF. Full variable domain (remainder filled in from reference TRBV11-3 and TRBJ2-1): EAGVVQSPRYKIIEKKQPVAFWCNPISGHNTLYWYLQNLGQGPELLIRYENEEAVDDSQLPKDRFSAERLKGVDSTLKIQPAELGDSAVYLCASSSGRSVDNEQFFGPGTRLTVL.

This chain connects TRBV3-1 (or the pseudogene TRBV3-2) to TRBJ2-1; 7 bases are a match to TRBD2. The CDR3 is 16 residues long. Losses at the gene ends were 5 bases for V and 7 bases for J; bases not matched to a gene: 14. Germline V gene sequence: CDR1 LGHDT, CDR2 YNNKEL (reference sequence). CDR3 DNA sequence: TGTGCCAGCAGCGCGGGACTACCTGAGGTGCGGAATGAGCAGTTCTTC. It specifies CASSAGLPEVRNEQFF.

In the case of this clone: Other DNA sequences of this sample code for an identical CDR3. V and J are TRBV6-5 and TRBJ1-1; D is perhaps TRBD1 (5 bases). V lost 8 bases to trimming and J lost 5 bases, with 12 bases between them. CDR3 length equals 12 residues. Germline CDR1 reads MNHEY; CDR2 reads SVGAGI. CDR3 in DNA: TGTGCCAGCGCGAGGGGCGTGACTGAAGCTTTCTTT. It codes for CASARGVTEAFF.

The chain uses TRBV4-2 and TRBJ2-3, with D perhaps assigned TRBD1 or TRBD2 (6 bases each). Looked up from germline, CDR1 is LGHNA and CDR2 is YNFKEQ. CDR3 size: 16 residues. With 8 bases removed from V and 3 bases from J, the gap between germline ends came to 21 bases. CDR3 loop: CASGGSTGGGTDTQYF. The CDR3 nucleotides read TGTGCCAGCGGGGGGTCAACAGGAGGGGGAACAGATACGCAGTATTTT.

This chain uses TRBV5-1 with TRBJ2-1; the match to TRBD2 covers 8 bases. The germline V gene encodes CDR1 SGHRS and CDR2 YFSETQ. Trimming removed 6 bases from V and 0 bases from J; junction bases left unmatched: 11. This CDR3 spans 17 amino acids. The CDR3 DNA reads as TGCGCCAGCATGACGGGAGGGCTCCATAGCTCCTACAATGAGCAGTTCTTC. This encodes CASMTGGLHSSYNEQFF.

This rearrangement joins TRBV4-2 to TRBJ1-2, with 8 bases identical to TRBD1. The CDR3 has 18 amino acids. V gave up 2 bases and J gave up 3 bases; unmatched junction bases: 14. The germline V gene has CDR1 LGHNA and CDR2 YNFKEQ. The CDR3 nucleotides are TGTGCCAGCAGCCAAAGGGGTGGACAGGGAAGGGGATACTATGGCTACACCTTC. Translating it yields CASSQRGGQGRGYYGYTF.

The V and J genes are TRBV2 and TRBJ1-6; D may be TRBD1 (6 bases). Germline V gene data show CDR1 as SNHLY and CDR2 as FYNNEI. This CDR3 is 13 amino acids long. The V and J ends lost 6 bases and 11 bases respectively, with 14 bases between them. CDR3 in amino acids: CASSGQGSPPLHF. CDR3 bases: TGTGCCAGCAGCGGGCAGGGGAGTCCACCCCTCCACTTT.

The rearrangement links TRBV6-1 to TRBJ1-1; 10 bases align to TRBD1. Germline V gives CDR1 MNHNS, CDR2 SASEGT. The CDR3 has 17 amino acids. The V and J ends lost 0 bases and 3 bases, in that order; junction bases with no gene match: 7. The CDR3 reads CASSEARTGGLDTEAFF. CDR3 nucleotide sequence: TGTGCCAGCAGTGAAGCTCGGACAGGGGGATTAGACACTGAAGCTTTCTTT.

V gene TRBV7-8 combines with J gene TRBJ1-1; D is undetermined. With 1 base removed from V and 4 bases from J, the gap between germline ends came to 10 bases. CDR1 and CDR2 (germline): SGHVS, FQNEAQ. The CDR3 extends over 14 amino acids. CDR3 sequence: CASSLVGRATEAFF. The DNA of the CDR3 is TGTGCCAGCAGCTTAGTAGGCAGAGCCACTGAAGCTTTCTTT.

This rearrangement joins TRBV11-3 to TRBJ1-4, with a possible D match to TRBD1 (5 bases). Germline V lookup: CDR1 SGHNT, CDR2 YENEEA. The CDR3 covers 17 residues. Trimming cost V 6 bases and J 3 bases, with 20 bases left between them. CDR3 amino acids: CASRPEDAGVANEKLFF. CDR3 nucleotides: TGTGCCAGCAGGCCCGAGGACGCGGGGGTTGCTAATGAAAAACTGTTTTTT. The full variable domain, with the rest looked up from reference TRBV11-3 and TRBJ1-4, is EAGVVQSPRYKIIEKKQPVAFWCNPISGHNTLYWYLQNLGQGPELLIRYENEEAVDDSQLPKDRFSAERLKGVDSTLKIQPAELGDSAVYLCASRPEDAGVANEKLFFGSGTQLSVL.

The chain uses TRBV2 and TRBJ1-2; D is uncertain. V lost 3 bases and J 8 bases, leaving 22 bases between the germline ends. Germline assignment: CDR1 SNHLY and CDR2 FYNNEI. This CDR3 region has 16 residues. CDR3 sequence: CASSEYAAAPVKGYTF. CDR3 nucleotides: TGTGCCAGCAGTGAGTACGCCGCAGCCCCCGTTAAAGGCTACACCTTC.

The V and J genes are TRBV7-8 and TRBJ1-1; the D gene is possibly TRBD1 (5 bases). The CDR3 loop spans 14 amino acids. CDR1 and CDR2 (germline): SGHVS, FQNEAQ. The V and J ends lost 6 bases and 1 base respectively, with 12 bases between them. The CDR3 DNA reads TGTGCCAGCAGGTCGACCAGGGCGAACACTGAAGCTTTCTTT. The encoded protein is CASRSTRANTEAFF.

The CDR3 bases are TGTGCCAGCAGCCAAGACGCAGGCTCTGGAAACACCATATATTTT. Protein: CASSQDAGSGNTIYF. The chain combines TRBV3-1 (or the pseudogene TRBV3-2) with TRBJ1-3; D is uncertain. Trimming pared 0 bases from V and 0 bases from J, leaving 6 bases between. Germline V CDR1 and CDR2: LGHDT, YNNKEL (reference sequence). The CDR3 is made up of 15 amino acids.

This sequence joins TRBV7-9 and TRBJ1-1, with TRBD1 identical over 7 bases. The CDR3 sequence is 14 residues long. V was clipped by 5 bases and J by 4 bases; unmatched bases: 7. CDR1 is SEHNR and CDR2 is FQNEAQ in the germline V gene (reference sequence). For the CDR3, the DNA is TGTGCCAGCAGCCCAAGACAGGGCGGCACTGAAGCTTTCTTT. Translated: CASSPRQGGTEAFF.

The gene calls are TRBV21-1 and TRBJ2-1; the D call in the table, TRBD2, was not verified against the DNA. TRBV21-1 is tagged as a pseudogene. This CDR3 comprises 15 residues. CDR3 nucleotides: TGTGCCAGCAGCAAAGGGACGGGAGGGCCCAATGAGCAGTTCTTC. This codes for CASSKGTGGPNEQFF.

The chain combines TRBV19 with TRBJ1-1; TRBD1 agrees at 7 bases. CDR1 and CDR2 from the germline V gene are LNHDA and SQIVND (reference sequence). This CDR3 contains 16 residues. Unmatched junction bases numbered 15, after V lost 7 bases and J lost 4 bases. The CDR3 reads CASTPRAGRGVTEAFF. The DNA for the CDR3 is TGTGCCAGTACCCCACGTGCGGGCAGGGGGGTCACTGAAGCTTTCTTT.

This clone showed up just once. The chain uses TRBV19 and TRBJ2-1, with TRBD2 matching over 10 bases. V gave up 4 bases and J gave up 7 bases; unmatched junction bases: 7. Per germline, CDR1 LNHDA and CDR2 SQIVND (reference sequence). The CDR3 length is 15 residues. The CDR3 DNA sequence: TGTGCCAGTAGTAGGGCTAGCGGGAGCTGGAATGAGCAGTTCTTC. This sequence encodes CASSRASGSWNEQFF.

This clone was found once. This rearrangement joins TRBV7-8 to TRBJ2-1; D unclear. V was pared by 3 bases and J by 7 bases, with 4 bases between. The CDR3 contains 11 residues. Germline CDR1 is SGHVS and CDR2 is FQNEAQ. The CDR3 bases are TGTGCCAGCAGCTTGGAAAATGAGCAGTTCTTC. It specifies CASSLENEQFF.

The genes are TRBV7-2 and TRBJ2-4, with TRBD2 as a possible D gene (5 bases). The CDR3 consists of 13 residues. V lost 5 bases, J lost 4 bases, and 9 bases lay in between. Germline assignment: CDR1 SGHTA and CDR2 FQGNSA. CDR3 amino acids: CASSQDWKNIQYF. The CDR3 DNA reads TGTGCCAGCAGCCAGGACTGGAAAAACATTCAGTACTTC.

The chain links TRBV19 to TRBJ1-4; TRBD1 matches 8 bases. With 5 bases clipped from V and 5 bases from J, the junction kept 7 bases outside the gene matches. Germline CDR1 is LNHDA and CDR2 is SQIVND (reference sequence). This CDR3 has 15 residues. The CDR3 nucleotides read TGTGCCAGTAGTGGATCCGGGACAGGCAATGAAAAACTGTTTTTT. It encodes CASSGSGTGNEKLFF.

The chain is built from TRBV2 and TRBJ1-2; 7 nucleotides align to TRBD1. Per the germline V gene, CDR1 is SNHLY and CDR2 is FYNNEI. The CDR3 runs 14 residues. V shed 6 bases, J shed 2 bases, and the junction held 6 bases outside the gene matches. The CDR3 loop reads CASSGGQSNYGYTF. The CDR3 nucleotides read TGTGCCAGCAGCGGGGGACAGTCAAACTATGGCTACACCTTC.

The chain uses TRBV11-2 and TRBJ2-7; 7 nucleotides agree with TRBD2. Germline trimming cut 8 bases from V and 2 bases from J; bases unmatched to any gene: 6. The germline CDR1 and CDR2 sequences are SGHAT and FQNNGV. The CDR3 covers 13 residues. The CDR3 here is CASQQAGTYEQYF. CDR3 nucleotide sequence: TGTGCCAGCCAGCAAGCGGGGACCTACGAGCAGTACTTC.

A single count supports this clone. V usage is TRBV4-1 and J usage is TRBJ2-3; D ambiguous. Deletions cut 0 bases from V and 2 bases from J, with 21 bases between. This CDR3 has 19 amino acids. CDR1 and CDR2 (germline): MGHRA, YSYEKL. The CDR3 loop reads CASSQDRLSLTAPTDTQYF. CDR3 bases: TGCGCCAGCAGCCAAGACCGCCTTTCTCTAACCGCCCCCACAGATACGCAGTATTTT.

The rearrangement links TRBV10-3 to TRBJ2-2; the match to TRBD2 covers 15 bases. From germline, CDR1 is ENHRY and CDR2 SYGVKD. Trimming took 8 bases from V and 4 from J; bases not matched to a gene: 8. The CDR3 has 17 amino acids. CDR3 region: CAIPGLAGGPGTGELFF. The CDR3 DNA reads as TGTGCCATCCCCGGACTAGCGGGGGGGCCGGGCACCGGGGAGCTGTTTTTT.